This section outlines one T cell receptor beta chain sequence together with its context. The source of the sample is a study of T cell responses to AZD1222 COVID-19 vaccine. Sequencing used immunoSEQ multiplex PCR; TCRdb keeps in-frame clones, though not all of them. The data show tens of thousands of clones, with around 83% seen just once and around 9.8% held by the top ten. This clonotype originated in an adult in good health. This specimen was peripheral blood, taken on day 0 of AZD1222 vaccination.

The CDR3 loop is CASSPTGTGGSGANVLTF. CDR3 DNA: TGCGCCAGCAGCCCTACCGGGACAGGGGGCTCTGGGGCCAACGTCCTGACTTTC. This rearrangement joins TRBV5-1 to TRBJ2-6, with TRBD1 identical over 11 bases. J lost 0 bases, V lost 4 bases, and 6 bases had no gene match. The length of the CDR3 is 18 residues. Per germline, CDR1 SGHRS and CDR2 YFSETQ.